The 32 T cell receptor beta chains reported below all come from one sample, sequenced in a study of blood T cell repertoires in COVID-19 (dated by TCRdb to the early 2020s). Library preparation used the immunoSEQ multiplex PCR assay. In its TCRdb copy, this immuneACCESS table keeps in-frame sequences only and misses some clones. Where compared with another copy, unresolved V genes explain less than half of these, and the others have no known cause. Present in this sample are approximately 98,000 clones, 60% to 85% of which were seen just once. 1.5% to 2% of the sample belongs to the ten largest clones. The specimen sequenced was peripheral blood. These receptors were collected from a woman aged 35 to 49 with acute or convalescent COVID-19.

The V call is TRBV15, the J call TRBJ1-4; 9 bases match TRBD1. Germline CDR1 is LNHNV and CDR2 is YYDKDF (reference sequence). The V gene end was trimmed by 0 bases and the J gene end by 12 bases; junction bases not matched to a gene: 17. The CDR3 sequence is 18 residues long. CDR3 sequence (DNA): TGTGCCACCAGCAGAGATAAAGGGACAGGGTTTATTGAAGGCGAACTGTTTTTT. It encodes CATSRDKGTGFIEGELFF.

The V call is TRBV5-4, the J call TRBJ2-1; 8 bases are a match to TRBD2. This CDR3 region has 15 residues. Losses at the gene ends were 0 bases for V and 4 bases for J; bases not matched to a gene: 3. Per the germline V gene, CDR1 is SGHNT and CDR2 is YYREEE (reference sequence). The CDR3 reads CASSLDAGGYNEQFF. CDR3 nucleotide sequence: TGTGCCAGCAGCTTGGACGCGGGGGGTTACAATGAGCAGTTCTTC.

The chain links TRBV25-1 to TRBJ2-7, with 7 bases aligning to TRBD1. The V segment lost 4 bases and the J segment 3 bases; nucleotides outside the gene matches: 0. Germline V gene lookup returns CDR1 MGHDK and CDR2 SYGVNS. This CDR3 is 12 amino acids long. The CDR3 protein is CASSAGGYEQYF. The DNA for the CDR3 is TGTGCCAGCAGTGCAGGGGGCTACGAGCAGTACTTC.

This clone occurred once. The chain uses TRBV6-1 and TRBJ2-5; maybe TRBD1 (5 bases). Trimming shortened V by 2 bases and J by 0 bases, and 10 bases separated the two germline ends. Germline V gene sequence: CDR1 MNHNS, CDR2 SASEGT. The length of the CDR3 is 15 residues. The CDR3: CASSEQGLNQETQYF. The CDR3 DNA follows: TGTGCCAGCAGTGAACAGGGTTTAAACCAAGAGACCCAGTACTTC.

The CDR3 sequence is CASSPWPLPYEQYF. The DNA for the CDR3 is TGTGCCAGTAGTCCTTGGCCCCTGCCCTACGAGCAGTACTTC. V and J are TRBV19 and TRBJ2-7; no reliable D call. V lost 5 bases to trimming and J lost 2 bases, with 13 bases between them. Germline CDR1 LNHDA, CDR2 SQIVND (reference sequence). This CDR3 contains 14 residues.

This rearrangement joins TRBV6-5 to TRBJ2-1, with D unresolved. V was pared by 0 bases and J by 10 bases, with 7 bases between. The germline V gene has CDR1 MNHEY and CDR2 SVGAGI. The CDR3 is 12 residues long. The CDR3: CASSYSGREQFF. Written as DNA, the CDR3 is TGTGCCAGCAGTTACTCCGGCAGGGAGCAGTTCTTC.

As DNA, the CDR3 is TGTGCCACCAGTGACCCGGGACAGGGGACCACCGGGGAGCTGTTTTTT. It yields the protein CATSDPGQGTTGELFF. This chain joins TRBV24-1 and TRBJ2-2; TRBD1 agrees at 10 bases. Trimming cost V 4 bases and J 4 bases; bases outside gene matches: 5. This CDR3 is built from 16 residues. CDR1 is KGHDR, CDR2 SFDVKD, per germline.

V and J are TRBV29-1 and TRBJ1-2; tentatively, D is TRBD1 (5 bases). The germline CDR1 and CDR2 sequences are SQVTM and ANQGSEA. The CDR3 loop spans 12 amino acids. V lost 3 bases, J lost 8 bases, and 13 bases lay in between. As DNA, the CDR3 is TGCAGCGTTGAGGAACTACAGGCGGGCTACACCTTC. As protein: CSVEELQAGYTF.

The CDR3 spells CASSYSIRSGYTF. CDR3 in DNA: TGTGCCAGCAGTTACTCGATTCGGAGTGGCTACACCTTC. The rearrangement uses TRBV6-5 and TRBJ1-2; D remains ambiguous. The V and J ends lost 0 bases and 7 bases respectively, with 9 bases between them. The CDR3 runs 13 residues. CDR1 and CDR2 (germline): MNHEY, SVGAGI.

The chain joins TRBV30 to TRBJ1-6; TRBD1 agrees at 11 bases. This CDR3 is built from 13 residues. CDR1 is GTSNPN and CDR2 is SVGIG in the germline V gene (reference sequence). Trimming removed 8 bases from V and 10 bases from J; junction bases left unmatched: 7. The DNA for the CDR3 is TGTGCCGGCTCCGGGACAGGGGGGTCACCCCTCCACTTT. This gives the protein CAGSGTGGSPLHF.

In this sample, this clone turned up a few times. The genes are TRBV19 and TRBJ2-3; D unresolved. In germline, CDR1 is LNHDA, CDR2 SQIVND (reference sequence). The CDR3 extends over 15 amino acids. Trimming removed 4 bases at V and 2 bases at J, with 13 bases between. The CDR3 DNA is TGTGCCAGTAGTAGTGGCAGGATCTACACAGATACGCAGTATTTT. Residues: CASSSGRIYTDTQYF.

J is TRBJ2-1 and V is TRBV5-4; 7 bases match TRBD1. After removal of 5 bases from V and 1 base from J, the junction contained 9 bases not matched to a gene. This CDR3 contains 16 residues. Germline V gene data show CDR1 as SGHNT and CDR2 as YYREEE (reference sequence). CDR3 protein: CASSPFGGQSYNEQFF. The CDR3 bases are TGTGCCAGCAGTCCCTTTGGGGGACAGTCCTACAATGAGCAGTTCTTC.

The chain joins TRBV27 to TRBJ1-6; 7 nucleotides line up with TRBD1. Germline CDR1 is MNHEY and CDR2 is SMNVEV (reference sequence). The V gene end was trimmed by 6 bases and the J gene end by 1 base; junction bases not matched to a gene: 6. This CDR3 is 16 amino acids long. CDR3 residues: CASRLDRVSYNSPLHF. The DNA for the CDR3 is TGTGCCAGCAGACTCGACAGGGTATCCTATAATTCACCCCTCCACTTT.

This clone was seen more than once but under ten times. This chain connects TRBV11-2 to TRBJ2-2, with D tentatively TRBD2 (5 bases). Trimming removed 3 bases at V and 4 bases at J, with 15 bases between. Germline-derived CDR1 and CDR2 are SGHAT and FQNNGV. This CDR3 has 16 residues. This CDR3 reads CASSFGRGMSTGELFF. CDR3 sequence (DNA): TGTGCCAGCAGCTTTGGGCGAGGGATGAGCACCGGGGAGCTGTTTTTT.

This clone was recorded a few times. The chain carries TRBV5-4 and TRBJ2-1; possibly TRBD1 for D (6 bases). From germline, CDR1 is SGHNT and CDR2 YYREEE (reference sequence). The CDR3 is 15 amino acids. The V and J ends lost 0 bases and 3 bases respectively, with 10 bases between them. The CDR3: CASSLGTAYYNEQFF. DNA for the CDR3: TGTGCCAGCAGCTTGGGGACAGCATACTACAATGAGCAGTTCTTC.

The sample holds a few counts of this clone. The genes are TRBV4-2 and TRBJ2-3, with 9 bases lining up with TRBD2. V was pared by 4 bases and J by 1 base, with 15 bases of the junction left unmatched. The CDR3 extends over 19 amino acids. The V gene's germline CDR1 is LGHNA and CDR2 YNFKEQ. The CDR3 sequence is CASSPDPLAGARGTDTQYF. The CDR3 coding sequence is TGTGCCAGCAGCCCAGACCCTTTAGCGGGGGCGAGGGGCACAGATACGCAGTATTTT.

A few counts support this clone. This rearrangement joins TRBV5-1 to TRBJ1-1; tentatively, D is TRBD1 (5 bases). Trimming took 4 bases from V and 4 from J, leaving 11 bases between them. The CDR3 loop spans 13 amino acids. CDR1 is SGHRS, CDR2 YFSETQ, per germline. CDR3 loop: CASSKSGGTEAFF. The CDR3 bases are TGCGCCAGCAGCAAATCGGGGGGCACTGAAGCTTTCTTT.

This clone was counted a few times. This chain joins TRBV30 and TRBJ1-6; a possible D gene is TRBD1 (5 bases). The CDR3 runs 15 residues. CDR1 is GTSNPN and CDR2 is SVGIG in the germline V gene (reference sequence). V was pared by 1 base and J by 9 bases, with 16 bases between. The CDR3 bases are TGTGCCTGGAGTGGGGGACTCCTTGGAGGTTCACCCCTCCACTTT. Protein product: CAWSGGLLGGSPLHF.

The chain joins TRBV19 to TRBJ1-6; the D gene is possibly TRBD1 (6 bases). Germline V gene data show CDR1 as LNHDA and CDR2 as SQIVND (reference sequence). This CDR3 has 16 residues. V lost 3 bases to trimming and J lost 0 bases, with 9 bases between them. The CDR3 sequence: CASSIQGFSYNSPLHF. CDR3 nucleotide sequence: TGTGCCAGTAGTATTCAGGGGTTCTCCTATAATTCACCCCTCCACTTT.

The genes are TRBV6-2 or TRBV6-3 and TRBJ2-6; D perhaps matches TRBD2 (5 bases). V lost 6 bases to trimming and J lost 0 bases, with 12 bases between them. CDR3 length equals 16 residues. Looked up from germline, CDR1 is MNHEY and CDR2 is SVGEGT. CDR3 nucleotide sequence: TGTGCCAGCAGCCACGGACGGGACTCTGGGGCCAACGTCCTGACTTTC. Translated: CASSHGRDSGANVLTF.

The J gene is TRBJ2-6, the V gene TRBV4-1; a weak D match, TRBD1 (6 bases). The CDR3 extends over 16 amino acids. Trimming cost V 1 base and J 2 bases, with 9 bases left between them. In germline, CDR1 is MGHRA, CDR2 YSYEKL. CDR3 nucleotide sequence: TGCGCCAGCAGCCAAGCCAGGACAGCTGGGGCCAACGTCCTGACTTTC. This translates into CASSQARTAGANVLTF.

The V call is TRBV28, the J call TRBJ2-5, with D tentatively TRBD2 (5 bases). Germline V lookup: CDR1 MDHEN, CDR2 SYDVKM. This CDR3 is 14 amino acids long. Trimming pared 3 bases from V and 5 bases from J, leaving 13 bases between. The CDR3 spells CASSLFGEGETQYF. In nucleotides, the CDR3 is TGTGCCAGCAGTTTGTTCGGGGAAGGGGAGACCCAGTACTTC.

V gene TRBV12-3 or TRBV12-4 combines with J gene TRBJ1-2, with D maybe TRBD1 (6 bases). The CDR3 consists of 13 residues. V lost 5 bases to trimming and J lost 8 bases, with 15 bases between them. The CDR3 DNA sequence: TGTGCCAGCAGTCAGGGGAGGGGAGGCGGCTACACCTTC. Translating gives CASSQGRGGGYTF.

This clone was counted between two and nine times. The chain combines TRBV5-6 with TRBJ1-2; 11 positions match TRBD1. The CDR3 contains 14 residues. The germline V gene has CDR1 SGHDT and CDR2 YYEEEE. Germline trimming cut 2 bases from V and 8 bases from J; bases unmatched to any gene: 5. CDR3 region: CASSFGQGAAGYTF. The CDR3 DNA sequence: TGTGCCAGCAGCTTCGGACAGGGGGCGGCCGGCTACACCTTC.

This clone was picked up one time. The chain employs TRBV5-1 and TRBJ2-1, with a tentative D call TRBD1 (6 bases). Trimming stripped 0 bases from V and 9 bases from J, with 16 bases between. Germline CDR1 and CDR2: SGHRS and YFSETQ. CDR3 length: 15 residues. CDR3 sequence (DNA): TGCGCCAGCAGCTTGGAGGCAGGTCAAGGGGGTGAGCAGTTCTTC. Protein: CASSLEAGQGGEQFF.

This sequence joins TRBV7-8 and TRBJ2-7; TRBD1 might be the D (6 bases). The CDR3 consists of 15 residues. Germline lookup yields CDR1 SGHVS and CDR2 FQNEAQ. Trimming pared 4 bases from V and 0 bases from J, leaving 13 bases between. Here the CDR3 reads CASSSDRSSSYEQYF. The DNA of the CDR3 is TGTGCCAGCAGCTCGGACAGATCTTCCTCCTACGAGCAGTACTTC.

V and J are TRBV7-9 and TRBJ2-6, with 9 bases identical to TRBD1. CDR3 length equals 23 residues. Losses at the gene ends were 7 bases for V and 2 bases for J; bases not matched to a gene: 27. Germline V gives CDR1 SEHNR, CDR2 FQNEAQ (reference sequence). CDR3 nucleotide sequence: TGTGCCAGCACCGGGGGTGTGCGGGACAGGGATAGAGTGGCTTATACTGGGGCCAACGTCCTGACTTTC. This codes for CASTGGVRDRDRVAYTGANVLTF.

This clone came up a few times. The J gene is TRBJ2-4, the V gene TRBV5-8; D possibly corresponds to TRBD2 (6 bases). V was cut by 4 bases and J by 3 bases, with 14 bases left in between. Germline CDR1 reads SGHTS; CDR2 reads YDEGEE. This CDR3 comprises 15 residues. In nucleotides, the CDR3 is TGTGCCAGCAGCCCGCTAGCGATGGGCAAAAACATTCAGTACTTC. This sequence encodes CASSPLAMGKNIQYF.

The rearrangement uses TRBV7-2 and TRBJ2-7; 11 bases match TRBD2. This CDR3 is built from 16 residues. The junction had 8 bases not matched to a gene; V was cut back by 1 base and J by 6 bases. Germline CDR1 is SGHTA and CDR2 is FQGNSA. The CDR3 loop reads CASSLGASGGPREQYF. CDR3 DNA: TGTGCCAGCAGCTTAGGTGCTAGCGGGGGGCCCCGCGAGCAGTACTTC.

This chain's CDR3 is CASSYGDWRDEQFF. The CDR3 nucleotides read TGTGCCAGCAGTTACGGGGACTGGAGGGATGAGCAGTTCTTC. J is TRBJ2-1 and V is TRBV6-5, with D perhaps TRBD2 (6 bases). Germline CDR1 MNHEY, CDR2 SVGAGI. This CDR3 spans 14 amino acids. The V end was cut by 2 bases, the J end by 8 bases, with 13 bases between.

This chain uses TRBV18 with TRBJ2-1, with TRBD2 matching over 9 bases. From germline, CDR1 is KGHSH and CDR2 LQKENI. The CDR3 is made up of 14 amino acids. Germline trimming cut 1 base from V and 10 bases from J; bases unmatched to any gene: 5. CDR3 in DNA: TGTGCCAGCTCACCACTCGGGACTAGCAAGGAGCAGTTCTTC. The encoded protein is CASSPLGTSKEQFF.

Here the CDR3 reads CASSDPGEAKNIQYF. The CDR3 DNA sequence: TGTGCCAGCAGTGACCCCGGTGAGGCCAAAAACATTCAGTACTTC. The chain links TRBV2 to TRBJ2-4; D unclear. CDR1 SNHLY and CDR2 FYNNEI come from the germline V gene. Trimming removed 3 bases from V and 1 base from J, with 10 bases in between. The CDR3 is made up of 15 amino acids.